This TCR beta chain was identified in a study of tumor and adjacent non-tumor tissue in lung cancer. Study at large: Stage I to III disease affected roughly ten men and a handful of women aged roughly 31 to 85.

The template was RNA from unsorted bulk tissue. CDR1 is MNHEY and CDR2 is SVGAGI in the germline V gene. The CDR3 has 15 amino acids. The library came from three nested PCR rounds adapted from ARM-PCR protocols. TCRdb itself ran the multiplex PCR reads through MiXCR, one entry per CDR3 protein. The sample records more than 95,000 distinct CDR3 sequences, around three fifths being singletons. This clonotype has a handful of counts. The antigen is undetermined. An end of the junction differs from the germline gene, which may be a read error. General observations from the study: Tumor tissue had significantly higher TCR diversity than normal lung. Top 100 clones took a larger repertoire share in normal lung.

Sequencing used lung tumor tissue. This TCR came from a young man with non-small cell lung cancer. This chain connects TRBV6-5 to TRBJ1-4, with D maybe TRBD1 (5 bases). CDR3 loop: CASSPGTTTNEKLSF. The CDR3 region has the DNA TGTGCCAGCAGCCCTGGGACCACAACTAATGAAAAACTGTCTTTT.